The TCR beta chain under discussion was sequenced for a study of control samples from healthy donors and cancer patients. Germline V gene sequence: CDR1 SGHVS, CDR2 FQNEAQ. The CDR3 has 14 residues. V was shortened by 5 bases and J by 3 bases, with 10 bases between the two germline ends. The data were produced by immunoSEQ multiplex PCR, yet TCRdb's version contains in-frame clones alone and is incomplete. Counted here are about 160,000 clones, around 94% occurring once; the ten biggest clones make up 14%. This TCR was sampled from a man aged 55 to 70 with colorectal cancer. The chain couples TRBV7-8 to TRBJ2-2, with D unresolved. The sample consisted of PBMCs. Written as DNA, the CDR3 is TGTGCCAGCAGCGCCGACACTTACACCGGGGAGCTGTTTTTT. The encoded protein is CASSADTYTGELFF.